The present T cell receptor beta chain was sequenced within a study of blood T cells in healthy people across ages. Study observations and caveats: Unknown donor CMV status possibly confounded expanded clonotype changes. A roughly linear fall in TCR beta diversity per million T cells was seen with increasing age.

They isolated at least 6.5 million PBMCs from each sample. This clonotype was seen more than once but under ten times. The antigen is not known. This CDR3 comprises 14 residues. Germline V CDR1 and CDR2: SGHRS, YFSETQ. V dropped 3 bases and J dropped 5; count of bases not matched to a gene: 7. The use of a sample-barcoded 5' primer and a J-beta primer mix characterized a second PCR of about 6 to 12 cycles. Researchers report that a template-switch adaptor with 12 random nucleotides tagged each cDNA molecule. Each CDR3 protein gets one entry after TCRdb re-called the 5' RACE reads with MiXCR. The sample has fewer than 700,000 distinct CDR3 sequences, 45% to 55% seen once.

This chain connects TRBV5-1 to TRBJ1-2; 7 positions agree with TRBD1. The TCR comes from a man aged 80 or over in good health. What was sequenced was blood. The CDR3 reads CASSSPGGGYGYTF. CDR3 DNA: TGCGCCAGCAGCTCCCCAGGGGGAGGTTATGGCTACACCTTC.